This paragraph reports one T cell receptor (beta chain). This clone occurred a few times. Its antigen target is currently unknown. Base qualities are missing; no much larger clone stands one base away. Whole blood was collected in K2EDTA tubes by collaborating institutions according to the institutions' own protocols. For TCRbeta analysis, collaborators shipped samples as frozen whole blood, isolated PBMCs, or DNA extracted from either of those sample types. The CDR3, from cysteine to phenylalanine, totals 15 residues. Of all the DNA, just the CDR3 is kept, 45 bases in frame from base 1. Clipping removes 2 bases from V and 5 bases from J, with 6 as the unmatched junction base count. According to the germline V gene, CDR1 reads MDHEN and CDR2 reads SYDVKM. The sample is drawn from a study of blood T cell repertoires in COVID-19 (dated by TCRdb to about 2020). Notes on the research overall: The collaborator samples originated in the United States, Italy and Spain and spanned the acute and convalescent phases of COVID-19. The material from the prospective study consisted of cDNA or gDNA derived from T cells, B-cell-depleted T cells, or PBMCs. Subjects who had been exposed to COVID-19, were actively infected with it, or had recovered from it provided the deeply sampled blood TCRbeta repertoires that made up the dataset. The repertoires were released in a freely available public database intended as a resource for research on the immune response to SARS-CoV-2. The samples were drawn from the first 160 participants of the ongoing ImmuneRACE study and from 1,254 subjects provided by 6 global collaborators. A de-identified subject ID, COVID-19 status, age in years and sex were almost always included in the sample metadata. HLA class I and class II types, where available, came from metadata supplied by the sample provider rather than from assay-based typing.

Results the study describes overall, beyond this receptor: How much clinical and demographic metadata was included differed by source and by participant, and the metadata was provided uncurated.

TCRbeta CDR3 regions were amplified from genomic DNA by means of the immunoSEQ Assay, a bias-controlled multiplex PCR. The authors' pipeline ran thus. Within the assay, amplification of reference gene primers was used to estimate how many nucleated cells each sample contained. To quantify the absolute abundance of each unique TCRbeta CDR3 rearrangement, sequence reads were collapsed and filtered. For each sample, productive Simpson clonality was calculated as the square root of Simpson's diversity index over productive rearrangements. Entries here come from immuneACCESS through TCRdb and include only in-frame sequences with V and J called. Some clones fail to appear in such tables; in the studies checked, an unresolved V gene covers under half of the shortfall, and the cause of the remainder is unknown. D and trimming come from the DNA, and the V and J calls and clone size come from that table. In all, the sample holds fewer than 50,000 clones, and over 75% of those were seen once. In total, the top ten clones hold approximately 37% of the sample.

The chain is made from TRBV28 and TRBJ2-5, and 9 junctional nucleotides match TRBD1. The sample consisted of peripheral blood. This TCR was recovered from a man aged 40-49 years with active or convalescent COVID-19. The DNA sequence is given as TGTGCCAGCAGTTTAGAACAGGGGGCGGGGGAGACCCAGTACTTC. Translated, this is CASSLEQGAGETQYF. Where the CDR3 stops, the reference TRBV28 and TRBJ2-5 genes take over; the full variable domain is DVKVTQSSRYLVKRTGEKVFLECVQDMDHENMFWYRQDPGLGLRLIYFSYDVKMKEKGDIPEGYSVSREKKERFSLILESASTNQTSMYLCASSLEQGAGETQYFGPGTRLLVL.